The 11 T cell receptor beta chains below come from one sample, sequenced in a study of blood T cell repertoires in COVID-19. TCRdb's table, derived via immunoSEQ multiplex PCR, lists solely in-frame clones and lacks some. This table holds around 420,000 clones, roughly 86% found once. The sequenced sample consisted of PBMCs or T cells enriched from blood (not recorded which). These TCRs come from a woman between 40 and 50 years old with acute COVID-19.

The chain is built from TRBV7-8 and TRBJ2-2; D possibly corresponds to TRBD2 (5 bases). The V gene lost 0 bases and the J gene lost 2 bases, with 13 bases spanning the gap. Germline V gives CDR1 SGHVS, CDR2 FQNEAQ. This CDR3 region has 17 residues. The CDR3 here is CASSLAPTGINTGELFF. In DNA form, the CDR3 reads TGTGCCAGCAGCTTAGCCCCGACGGGAATCAACACCGGGGAGCTGTTTTTT. Using reference TRBV7-8 and TRBJ2-2 for the parts outside the CDR3, the full variable domain is GAGVSQSPRYKVAKRGQDVALRCDPISGHVSLFWYQQALGQGPEFLTYFQNEAQLDKSGLPSDRFFAERPEGSVSTLKIQRTQQEDSAVYLCASSLAPTGINTGELFFGEGSRLTVL.

The V gene is TRBV7-9, the J gene TRBJ1-2, with a possible D match to TRBD1 (5 bases). This CDR3 is built from 19 residues. Germline CDR1 is SEHNR and CDR2 is FQNEAQ (reference sequence). Between the trimmed V and J ends, which lost 2 bases and 4 bases, there was a span of 26 bases. The CDR3 reads CASSLLTDNSPGNPYGYTF. The CDR3 DNA is TGTGCCAGCAGCTTATTAACCGACAATTCTCCAGGGAACCCCTATGGCTACACCTTC. Complete variable domain (other parts from reference TRBV7-9 and TRBJ1-2): DTGVSQNPRHKITKRGQNVTFRCDPISEHNRLYWYRQTLGQGPEFLTYFQNEAQLEKSRLLSDRFSAERPKGSFSTLEIQRTEQGDSAMYLCASSLLTDNSPGNPYGYTFGSGTRLTVV.

The V and J genes are TRBV19 and TRBJ1-2; D remains unclear. The CDR3 contains 15 residues. Germline V gene lookup returns CDR1 LNHDA and CDR2 SQIVND (reference sequence). Trimming shortened V by 5 bases and J by 8 bases, and 21 bases separated the two germline ends. CDR3 sequence reads: CASSYTGRTIFGYTF. The CDR3 DNA reads as TGTGCCAGTAGTTACACCGGGAGGACTATTTTCGGCTACACCTTC. The variable domain in full, completed from reference TRBV19 and TRBJ1-2, reads DGGITQSPKYLFRKEGQNVTLSCEQNLNHDAMYWYRQDPGQGLRLIYYSQIVNDFQKGDIAEGYSVSREKKESFPLTVTSAQKNPTAFYLCASSYTGRTIFGYTFGSGTRLTVV.

CDR3 sequence (DNA): TGCAGCGTTGAAGAAGGAGACAGAAACTATGGCTACACCTTC. Translation gives CSVEEGDRNYGYTF. The chain links TRBV29-1 to TRBJ1-2, with D tentatively TRBD1 (5 bases). The germline V and J ends were trimmed by 0 bases and 2 bases, with 10 bases remaining between them. The CDR3 consists of 14 residues. Germline lookup yields CDR1 SQVTM and CDR2 ANQGSEA.

Note on this clone: A junction boundary mismatches the germline segment, possibly from a read error. V gene TRBV3-1 (or the pseudogene TRBV3-2) combines with J gene TRBJ2-1, with D uncertain. CDR3 length: 11 residues. CDR1 and CDR2 from the germline V gene are LGHDT and YNNKEL (reference sequence). The CDR3 DNA sequence: TGTGCCACCAGCGTCAGGAATGAGCAGTTCTTC. Translation: CATSVRNEQFF.

The chain uses TRBV4-1 and TRBJ1-6; 9 bases align to TRBD1. CDR3 length: 16 residues. Germline V gives CDR1 MGHRA, CDR2 YSYEKL. V lost 0 bases to trimming and J lost 9 bases; unmatched junction nucleotides: 6. The CDR3 coding sequence is TGCGCCAGCAGCCAAGACGGGGAGACAGGGGGTTCACCCCTCCACTTT. It yields the protein CASSQDGETGGSPLHF.

The CDR3 sequence is CSVEPGQLNTEAFF. The CDR3 region has the DNA TGCAGCGTGGAACCGGGACAATTGAACACTGAAGCTTTCTTT. J is TRBJ1-1 and V is TRBV29-1; possible D gene TRBD1, 6 bases. The CDR3 loop spans 14 amino acids. CDR1 and CDR2 (germline): SQVTM, ANQGSEA. V gave up 6 bases and J gave up 0 bases, with 14 bases separating them.

This chain uses TRBV19 with TRBJ1-2; 9 nucleotides agree with TRBD1. The V segment lost 0 bases and the J segment 2 bases; nucleotides outside the gene matches: 4. The length of the CDR3 is 16 residues. Germline CDR1 and CDR2: LNHDA and SQIVND (reference sequence). CDR3 nucleotides: TGTGCCAGTAGTATAGATGGGACAGGGACCAACTATGGCTACACCTTC. It encodes CASSIDGTGTNYGYTF.

The rearrangement links TRBV30 to TRBJ1-1; D remains unclear. CDR1 and CDR2 from the germline V gene are GTSNPN and SVGIG (reference sequence). V was clipped by 3 bases and J by 1 base, with 9 bases between them. CDR3 size: 13 residues. The CDR3 DNA follows: TGTGCCTGGAGCTCCACTCGGAACACTGAAGCTTTCTTT. Its translation is CAWSSTRNTEAFF.

The chain combines TRBV5-4 with TRBJ2-5; 8 bases map to TRBD2. The CDR3 sequence is 15 residues long. The junction had 9 bases not matched to a gene; V was cut back by 4 bases and J by 4 bases. Germline V gene lookup returns CDR1 SGHNT and CDR2 YYREEE (reference sequence). The CDR3 here is CASSTRAGVRETQYF. DNA of the CDR3: TGTGCCAGCAGCACCCGAGCGGGGGTAAGAGAGACCCAGTACTTC.

CDR3 coding DNA: TGTGCCACCAGCAGAGATCTAGGGGATGTAGATACGCAGTATTTT. It is translated as CATSRDLGDVDTQYF. V and J are TRBV15 and TRBJ2-3; tentative D call: TRBD1 (5 bases). The germline V gene encodes CDR1 LNHNV and CDR2 YYDKDF (reference sequence). The CDR3 sequence is 15 residues long. The V gene lost 0 bases and the J gene lost 5 bases, with 12 bases spanning the gap.